This T cell receptor (beta chain) originates from a study of blood T cell repertoires in COVID-19. Looking at the study overall: T cells, B-cell-depleted T cells, or PBMCs supplied cDNA or gDNA.

Measured with immunoSEQ multiplex PCR; TCRdb has only the in-frame clones, and not every one. Counted here are about 260,000 clones, about nine tenths occurring once; the ten biggest clones make up approximately 1.5%. The germline gives CDR1 SGHRS, CDR2 YFSETQ. The ends were cut back, 7 bases at V and 0 bases at J, with 8 bases in the middle. This CDR3 is built from 12 residues. The TCR comes from a woman in her thirties or forties who had recovered from COVID-19. Sequencing was performed on peripheral blood. The chain has TRBV5-1 and TRBJ2-7; D perhaps matches TRBD1 (5 bases). Here the CDR3 DNA reads TGCGCCAGCCGACAGAGCTCCTACGAGCAGTACTTC. Its protein product is CASRQSSYEQYF.